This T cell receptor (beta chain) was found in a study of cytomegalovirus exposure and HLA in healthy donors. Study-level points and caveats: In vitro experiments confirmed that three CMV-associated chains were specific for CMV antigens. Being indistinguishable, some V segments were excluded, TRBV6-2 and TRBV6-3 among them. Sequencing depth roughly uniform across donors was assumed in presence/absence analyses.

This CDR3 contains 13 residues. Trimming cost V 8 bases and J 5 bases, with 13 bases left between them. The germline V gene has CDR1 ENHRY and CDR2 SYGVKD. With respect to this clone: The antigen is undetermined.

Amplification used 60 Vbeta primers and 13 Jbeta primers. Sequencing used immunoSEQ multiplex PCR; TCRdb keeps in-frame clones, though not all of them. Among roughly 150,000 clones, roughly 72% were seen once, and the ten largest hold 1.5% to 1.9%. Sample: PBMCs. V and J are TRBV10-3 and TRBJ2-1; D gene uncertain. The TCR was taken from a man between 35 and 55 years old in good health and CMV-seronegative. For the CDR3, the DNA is TGTGCCATCCAGTCGGAGTGGGACAATGAGCAGTTCTTC. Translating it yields CAIQSEWDNEQFF.